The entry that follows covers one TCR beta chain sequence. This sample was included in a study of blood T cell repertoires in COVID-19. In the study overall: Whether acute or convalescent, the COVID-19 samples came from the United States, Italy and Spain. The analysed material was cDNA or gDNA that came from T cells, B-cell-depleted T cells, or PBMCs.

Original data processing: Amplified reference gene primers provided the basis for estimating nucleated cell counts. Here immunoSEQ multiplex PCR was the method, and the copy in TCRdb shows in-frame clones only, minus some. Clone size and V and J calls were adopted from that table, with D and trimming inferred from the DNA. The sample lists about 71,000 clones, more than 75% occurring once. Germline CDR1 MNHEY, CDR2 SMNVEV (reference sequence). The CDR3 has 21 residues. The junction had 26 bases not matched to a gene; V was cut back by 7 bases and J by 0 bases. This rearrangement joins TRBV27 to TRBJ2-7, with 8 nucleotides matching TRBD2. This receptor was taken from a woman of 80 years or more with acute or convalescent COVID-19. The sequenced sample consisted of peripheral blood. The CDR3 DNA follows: TGTGCCAGCATTCGGGGGGGGGCCGTTAGGATTAGCGGGCACTTCTCCTACGAGCAGTACTTC. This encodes CASIRGGAVRISGHFSYEQYF.